This T cell receptor (beta chain) was sequenced during a study of shared clonotypes between healthy human individuals. Study-level points and caveats: Having only a few donors restricted how much genetic and exposure-history diversity was captured.

A word on this clone: What it binds is unknown.

Clones were read by immunoSEQ multiplex PCR, and TCRdb kept only the in-frame ones, dropping some. The sample lists about 2.5 million clones, 92% occurring once. The germline V gene has CDR1 KGHSH and CDR2 LQKENI. The ends were cut back, 5 bases at V and 6 bases at J, with 14 bases in the middle. The CDR3 covers 14 residues. The TCR was taken from a man aged 18 to 30 in good health. Some clones in this sample may be carry-over from other donors' samples. V is TRBV18 and J is TRBJ2-1, with a tentative D call TRBD1 (6 bases). The sequencing sample was made of naive CD4+ T cells from PBMCs. Subset of the sample: CD45RA+ positively selected. Here the CDR3 DNA reads TGTGCCAGCTCAACGTATCAGGGGACCAATGAGCAGTTCTTC. As protein: CASSTYQGTNEQFF. The whole variable domain, remainder taken from reference TRBV18 and TRBJ2-1, is NAGVMQNPRHLVRRRGQEARLRCSPMKGHSHVYWYRQLPEEGLKFMVYLQKENIIDESGMPKERFSAEFPKEGPSILRIQQVVRGDSAAYFCASSTYQGTNEQFFGPGTRLTVL.